The 17 T cell receptor beta chains below were found in one sample sequenced in a study of immune evolution from preneoplasia to lung adenocarcinoma. TCRdb's copy holds only in-frame clones and misses some; the assay was immunoSEQ multiplex PCR. The sample records roughly 8,700 clones, just over 75% being singletons. The sequencing sample was made of FFPE lung adenocarcinoma in situ tissue. Source of these receptors: a person aged 55-80 years with lung adenocarcinoma.

The chain is built from TRBV6-1 and TRBJ2-5; no definite D call. V was trimmed by 1 base and J by 2 bases, leaving 8 bases between them. The germline V gene has CDR1 MNHNS and CDR2 SASEGT. This CDR3 region has 14 residues. The CDR3 sequence: CASSEGAGQETQYF. CDR3 coding DNA: TGTGCCAGCAGTGAAGGGGCAGGACAAGAGACCCAGTACTTC.

The V and J genes are TRBV5-4 and TRBJ2-7, with 8 bases aligning to TRBD1. The CDR3 contains 16 residues. With V trimmed by 4 bases and J by 3 bases, 12 bases remained unmatched. Germline V gene data show CDR1 as SGHNT and CDR2 as YYREEE (reference sequence). In DNA form, the CDR3 reads TGTGCCAGCAGCCAAGGGGGCTCGGGACAGGTCTACGAGCAGTACTTC. This gives the protein CASSQGGSGQVYEQYF.

The V gene is TRBV5-1, the J gene TRBJ2-1; D is uncertain. This CDR3 contains 13 residues. The V and J ends lost 0 bases and 7 bases respectively, with 8 bases between them. Germline lookup yields CDR1 SGHRS and CDR2 YFSETQ. CDR3 DNA sequence: TGCGCCAGCAGCTTGGCCTTACAGAATGAGCAGTTCTTC. It is translated as CASSLALQNEQFF.

The V gene is TRBV30, the J gene TRBJ2-1; no clear D. V lost 6 bases, J lost 4 bases, and 10 bases lay in between. The V gene's germline CDR1 is GTSNPN and CDR2 SVGIG (reference sequence). There are 12 residues in the CDR3. CDR3 residues: CACPLGYNEQFF. The CDR3 DNA sequence: TGTGCCTGCCCTCTCGGATACAATGAGCAGTTCTTC. The full variable domain, rest sourced from reference TRBV30 and TRBJ2-1, is SQTIHQWPATLVQPVGSPLSLECTVEGTSNPNLYWYRQAAGRGLQLLFYSVGIGQISSEVPQNLSASRPQDRQFILSSKKLLLSDSGFYLCACPLGYNEQFFGPGTRLTVL.

This clone was observed a single time. The rearrangement uses TRBV7-8 and TRBJ2-7; 8 positions agree with TRBD1. The CDR3 runs to 14 residues. Trimming removed 0 bases from V and 3 bases from J; junction bases left unmatched: 1. Germline V CDR1 and CDR2: SGHVS, FQNEAQ. The CDR3 sequence is CASSLAGTGYEQYF. The DNA for the CDR3 is TGTGCCAGCAGCTTAGCCGGGACAGGCTACGAGCAGTACTTC.

This chain joins TRBV7-2 and TRBJ1-4; no firm D call. Trimming left V 1 base short and J 5 bases short, with 8 bases between. Germline V gene sequence: CDR1 SGHTA, CDR2 FQGNSA. The CDR3 runs 14 residues. CDR3 coding DNA: TGTGCCAGCAGCTTAGTGGGCAAGAATGAAAAACTGTTTTTT. Translation: CASSLVGKNEKLFF.

The chain joins TRBV13 to TRBJ2-2; D call uncertain. This CDR3 is 11 amino acids long. Looked up from germline, CDR1 is PRHDT and CDR2 is FYEKMQ (reference sequence). Trimming took 2 bases from V and 7 from J, leaving 2 bases between them. In nucleotides, the CDR3 is TGTGCCAGCAGCTTATTCGGGGAGCTGTTTTTT. Protein: CASSLFGELFF.

The J gene is TRBJ2-3, the V gene TRBV5-1; 10 bases line up with TRBD2. The CDR3 is made up of 17 amino acids. Germline V gene lookup returns CDR1 SGHRS and CDR2 YFSETQ. V was clipped by 4 bases and J by 4 bases; unmatched bases: 12. The CDR3 DNA reads TGCGCCAGCAGCCTCCAGGGGGAGCGGGGGGGCCCAGATACGCAGTATTTT. Translated, it gives CASSLQGERGGPDTQYF.

The rearrangement joins TRBV11-2 to TRBJ2-1; D not certain. CDR1 is SGHAT and CDR2 is FQNNGV in the germline V gene. The CDR3 contains 11 residues. Trimming shortened V by 3 bases and J by 9 bases, and 6 bases separated the two germline ends. The CDR3 loop reads CASSFVGEQFF. The CDR3 nucleotides read TGTGCCAGCAGCTTCGTTGGTGAGCAGTTCTTC.

The CDR3 spells CASRGTENTEAFF. Here the CDR3 DNA reads TGCGCCAGCAGAGGGACAGAGAACACTGAAGCTTTCTTT. The chain combines TRBV5-1 with TRBJ1-1; TRBD1 matches at 7 bases. Germline trimming cut 5 bases from V and 1 base from J; bases unmatched to any gene: 2. CDR1 SGHRS and CDR2 YFSETQ come from the germline V gene. The CDR3 is 13 residues long.

The chain links TRBV6-1 to TRBJ2-1; 10 bases fit TRBD2. CDR1 is MNHNS, CDR2 SASEGT, per germline. Trimming cost V 0 bases and J 10 bases; bases outside gene matches: 9. This CDR3 region has 16 residues. CDR3 residues: CASSEAGAGGLSEQFF. In DNA, the CDR3 is TGTGCCAGCAGTGAAGCAGGAGCGGGGGGGCTTAGCGAGCAGTTCTTC.

This clone showed up just once. The V gene is TRBV6-5, the J gene TRBJ2-1, with 11 bases aligning to TRBD2. Trimming at V came to 6 bases and at J to 4 bases, leaving 2 bases not matched to a gene. This CDR3 comprises 14 residues. Per the germline V gene, CDR1 is MNHEY and CDR2 is SVGAGI. This CDR3 reads CASRGLAGYNEQFF. In DNA, the CDR3 is TGTGCCAGCAGAGGACTAGCGGGTTACAATGAGCAGTTCTTC.

The chain recombines TRBV2 with TRBJ1-5, with D unresolved. The V gene lost 4 bases and the J gene lost 2 bases, with 12 bases spanning the gap. Germline loops: CDR1 SNHLY, CDR2 FYNNEI. This CDR3 spans 15 amino acids. CDR3 region: CASSAGGPRNQPQHF. CDR3 coding DNA: TGTGCCAGCAGTGCCGGCGGGCCTCGCAATCAGCCCCAGCATTTT.

V and J are TRBV7-2 and TRBJ2-7, with 11 bases aligning to TRBD1. Germline V lookup: CDR1 SGHTA, CDR2 FQGNSA. The length of the CDR3 is 17 residues. The V gene end was trimmed by 1 base and the J gene end by 6 bases; junction bases not matched to a gene: 11. The CDR3 DNA follows: TGTGCCAGCAGCTTAGTGGTGGGGGGACAGGGGGAAACCGAGCAGTACTTC. As protein: CASSLVVGGQGETEQYF.

The rearrangement uses TRBV10-3 and TRBJ2-7, with D possibly being TRBD2 (7 bases). Trimming took off 10 bases at V and 3 bases at J, with 25 bases between the two ends. The CDR3 sequence is 16 residues long. Germline V gene data show CDR1 as ENHRY and CDR2 as SYGVKD. CDR3 region: CATRGGGRRKDYEQYF. The CDR3 DNA reads as TGTGCCACCAGGGGCGGGGGCAGGCGGAAGGACTACGAGCAGTACTTC.

The rearrangement links TRBV7-9 to TRBJ2-2; D remains unclear. The CDR3 runs 15 residues. CDR1 SEHNR and CDR2 FQNEAQ come from the germline V gene (reference sequence). With 3 bases removed from V and 0 bases from J, the gap between germline ends came to 8 bases. The CDR3 DNA reads TGTGCCAGCAGCTTTGGTTCAGCGAACACCGGGGAGCTGTTTTTT. Translated: CASSFGSANTGELFF.

This chain links TRBV28 with TRBJ1-1; 9 bases match TRBD1. The CDR3 is made up of 14 amino acids. Losses at the gene ends were 7 bases for V and 4 bases for J; bases not matched to a gene: 7. The V gene's germline CDR1 is MDHEN and CDR2 SYDVKM. CDR3 region: CASTDRGSGTEAFF. CDR3 in DNA: TGTGCCAGCACGGACAGGGGCTCGGGCACTGAAGCTTTCTTT.